This is a list of T cell receptor beta chains from one sample in a study of cytomegalovirus exposure and HLA in healthy donors. This table comes from immunoSEQ multiplex PCR, and its TCRdb copy is limited to in-frame clones, with some not included. Among more than 65,000 clones listed, roughly 71% were seen once. Specimen: PBMCs. Every receptor here comes from an older woman in good health and CMV-seropositive. The CDR3 runs from the conserved cysteine through the conserved F or W. The order of the fields is D gene, V gene, J gene, clone size, CDR3 DNA, CDR3 protein. A D gene is named only where the DNA matches it firmly. For some rows the clone size is stated as once, few or many, or as a class when expanded; others skip it.

>.|TRBV27|TRBJ1-2|.
TGTGCCAGCAGTTTAGATGGGGGCAGGGGCTATGGCTACACCTTC
CASSLDGGRGYGYTF
>.|TRBV5-1|TRBJ1-1|.
TGCGCCAGCAGCTTAGGGGGAGTGAACACTGAAGCTTTCTTT
CASSLGGVNTEAFF
>TRBD1|TRBV30|TRBJ2-6|.
TGTGCCTGGAGTCTTGGGACAGGGACCGCTGGGGCCAACGTCCTGACTTTC
CAWSLGTGTAGANVLTF
>.|TRBV7-3|TRBJ2-5|.
TGTGCCAGCAGCTTAAGGGCAGAAGAGACCCAGTACTTC
CASSLRAEETQYF
>TRBD1|TRBV19|TRBJ2-1|once
TGTGCCAGTAGCCAATGGACAGGGCAAGGTGAGCAGTTCTTC
CASSQWTGQGEQFF
>TRBD1|TRBV5-1|TRBJ1-6|.
TGCGCCAGCAGCTCGACAGGGAGCTCCTATAATTCACCCCTCCACTTT
CASSSTGSSYNSPLHF
>TRBD1|TRBV4-1|TRBJ2-7|.
TGCGCCAGCAGCCTATGGTGGGACAGGGGGCCGTACGAGCAGTACTTC
CASSLWWDRGPYEQYF
>.|TRBV6-5|TRBJ1-2|.
TGTGCCAGCAGTTACTCGGGCGGGGAGCGAGGTGGCTACACCTTC
CASSYSGGERGGYTF
>TRBD1|TRBV30|TRBJ1-1|once
TGTGCCTGGGATCGACAGGGTGGCACTGAAGCTTTCTTT
CAWDRQGGTEAFF
>.|TRBV5-5|TRBJ1-3|few
TGTGCCATCCACAATGGCACCATATATTTT
CAIHNGTIYF
>TRBD1|TRBV4-1|TRBJ1-4|.
TGCGCCAGCAGGAACCCCGACAGGGAGGAAAAACTGTTTTTT
CASRNPDREEKLFF
>TRBD2|TRBV30|TRBJ2-1|.
TGTGCCTTTAAGCGGGGGGGATACAATGAGCAGTTCTTC
CAFKRGGYNEQFF
>.|TRBV19|TRBJ1-2|.
TGTGCCTCCCAATCGGGGGGTCGATTTGGCTACACCTTC
CASQSGGRFGYTF
>.|TRBV7-2|TRBJ1-5|once
TGTGCCAGCAGCCTGGGAGACGTTAGCAATCAGCCCCAGCATTTT
CASSLGDVSNQPQHF
>TRBD1|TRBV5-1|TRBJ1-4|.
TGCGCCAGCAGCTTGAATCTCGGGACAGGGGCTGAAAAACTGTTTTTT
CASSLNLGTGAEKLFF
>TRBD1|TRBV5-1|TRBJ2-5|.
TGCGCCAGCAGCTTACCTGACGGGACAGTTCAAGAGACCCAGTACTTC
CASSLPDGTVQETQYF
>TRBD1|TRBV19|TRBJ1-5|.
TGTGCCAGTACCCCTGACAGGGACCAGCCCCAGCATTTT
CASTPDRDQPQHF
>.|TRBV29-1|TRBJ1-6|few
TGCAGCGTGAGGCGGGACGGCTATAATTCACCCCTCCACTTT
CSVRRDGYNSPLHF
>TRBD2|TRBV25-1|TRBJ2-1|.
TGTGCCATCGAGGTCCCTAGCGGGAGAATCTACAATGAGCAGTTCTTC
CAIEVPSGRIYNEQFF
>TRBD2|TRBV6-1|TRBJ2-7|.
TGTGCCAGCAGTGAAGCGCTCCTAGCGGGGGGAACCTACGAGCAGTACTTC
CASSEALLAGGTYEQYF
>TRBD1|TRBV10-3|TRBJ1-1|.
TGTGCCATCAATGGACAGGGGAACACTGAAGCTTTCTTT
CAINGQGNTEAFF
>.|TRBV27|TRBJ2-5|.
TGTGCCAGCAGTTTAGGGGGGTTGGAGACCCAGTACTTC
CASSLGGLETQYF
>.|TRBV6-1|TRBJ1-2|.
TGTGCCAGCACGCGGTTGGGGCCCCTATATGGCTACACCTTC
CASTRLGPLYGYTF
>TRBD2|TRBV30|TRBJ2-3|.
TGTGCCTGGATCCTCCCCTTCGAAACTAGCGGGGGGAATACAGATACGCAGTATTTT
CAWILPFETSGGNTDTQYF
>TRBD1|TRBV9|TRBJ1-1|.
TGTGCCAGCAGCGTAACAGGGGGGTACACTGAAGCTTTCTTT
CASSVTGGYTEAFF
>.|TRBV18|TRBJ1-3|.
TGTGCCAGCTCACCCGGGAAGGCGGACACCATATATTTT
CASSPGKADTIYF
>.|TRBV18|TRBJ2-2|.
TGTGCCAGCTCACCAACGAGTTACACCGGGGAGCTGTTTTTT
CASSPTSYTGELFF
>.|TRBV6-5|TRBJ1-3|.
TGTGCCAGCAGTTACTCGAGAGATTTCTCTGGAAACACCATATATTTT
CASSYSRDFSGNTIYF
>TRBD1|TRBV5-8|TRBJ1-2|.
TGTGCCAGCAGCGACCGGGACAGGGGTGGCTACACCTTC
CASSDRDRGGYTF
>TRBD1|TRBV19|TRBJ1-5|.
TGTGCCAGTAGCACAGCCAGGGGGCGCCTCCAGCCCCAGCATTTT
CASSTARGRLQPQHF
>.|TRBV5-6|TRBJ1-3|.
TGTGCCAGCAGTTGGACTAAGAGAAACACCATATATTTT
CASSWTKRNTIYF
>TRBD2|TRBV27|TRBJ2-7|.
TGTGCCAGCAGTTTAAGTGCGGGGGGAAACTACGAGCAGTACTTC
CASSLSAGGNYEQYF
>.|TRBV7-3|TRBJ2-5|.
TGTGCCAGCAGCTCCTCCGGGAGAGGAGAGACCCAGTACTTC
CASSSSGRGETQYF
>TRBD1|TRBV6-6|TRBJ2-7|few
TGTGCCAGCAGTTACTCGACGGACAGGGATTACGAGCAGTACTTC
CASSYSTDRDYEQYF
>TRBD2|TRBV2|TRBJ2-5|medium-sized
TGTGCCAGCAGAGAGATAGGACTAGCGGGAGTCGGGGAGACCCAGTACTTC
CASREIGLAGVGETQYF
>.|TRBV5-1|TRBJ1-2|.
TGCGCCAGCAGCTTGGGTGACAGGAACTATGGCTACACCTTC
CASSLGDRNYGYTF
>.|TRBV19|TRBJ1-5|many
TGTGCCAGTAGTCGTTCCGGGACACCGGTTAAGGAGCCCCAGCATTTT
CASSRSGTPVKEPQHF
>.|TRBV9|TRBJ2-3|.
TGTGCCAGCAGCGTGCGGGGCGATTCAGATACGCAGTATTTT
CASSVRGDSDTQYF
>TRBD1|TRBV5-1|TRBJ2-3|.
TGCGCCAGCACCCTGGACAGGGTTGGAATAGATACGCAGTATTTT
CASTLDRVGIDTQYF
>.|TRBV7-3|TRBJ2-6|.
TGTGCCAGCAGCTTTAACAGAGAGAACGTCCTGACTTTC
CASSFNRENVLTF
>.|TRBV19|TRBJ1-5|.
TGTGCCAGTAGCCGGGACTGGACCACTCATAGCAATCAGCCCCAGCATTTT
CASSRDWTTHSNQPQHF
>TRBD1|TRBV5-1|TRBJ1-2|.
TGCGCCAGCAGCGGGGACAGGGGCTATGGCTACACCTTC
CASSGDRGYGYTF
>TRBD2|TRBV15|TRBJ2-7|.
TGTGCCACCAGCAGAGATCTGTCTAGCGGCTACGAGCAGTACTTC
CATSRDLSSGYEQYF
>.|TRBV5-1|TRBJ1-1|.
TGCGCCAGCAGCTTGGCGACAGGCCCGAACACTGAAGCTTTCTTT
CASSLATGPNTEAFF
>TRBD1|TRBV4-1|TRBJ2-2|.
TGCGCCAGCAGACAGGGGACCGGGGAGCTGTTTTTT
CASRQGTGELFF
>.|TRBV5-1|TRBJ2-7|.
TGCGCCAGCACCTTACAGGAGGGCTCCTACGAGCAGTACTTC
CASTLQEGSYEQYF
>TRBD1|TRBV10-3|TRBJ1-5|.
TGTGCCAGCAGTAAATACAGGGGGAATCAGCCCCAGCATTTT
CASSKYRGNQPQHF
>.|TRBV28|TRBJ2-7|few
TGTGCCAGCAGTTTAGTCTACGAGCAGTACTTC
CASSLVYEQYF